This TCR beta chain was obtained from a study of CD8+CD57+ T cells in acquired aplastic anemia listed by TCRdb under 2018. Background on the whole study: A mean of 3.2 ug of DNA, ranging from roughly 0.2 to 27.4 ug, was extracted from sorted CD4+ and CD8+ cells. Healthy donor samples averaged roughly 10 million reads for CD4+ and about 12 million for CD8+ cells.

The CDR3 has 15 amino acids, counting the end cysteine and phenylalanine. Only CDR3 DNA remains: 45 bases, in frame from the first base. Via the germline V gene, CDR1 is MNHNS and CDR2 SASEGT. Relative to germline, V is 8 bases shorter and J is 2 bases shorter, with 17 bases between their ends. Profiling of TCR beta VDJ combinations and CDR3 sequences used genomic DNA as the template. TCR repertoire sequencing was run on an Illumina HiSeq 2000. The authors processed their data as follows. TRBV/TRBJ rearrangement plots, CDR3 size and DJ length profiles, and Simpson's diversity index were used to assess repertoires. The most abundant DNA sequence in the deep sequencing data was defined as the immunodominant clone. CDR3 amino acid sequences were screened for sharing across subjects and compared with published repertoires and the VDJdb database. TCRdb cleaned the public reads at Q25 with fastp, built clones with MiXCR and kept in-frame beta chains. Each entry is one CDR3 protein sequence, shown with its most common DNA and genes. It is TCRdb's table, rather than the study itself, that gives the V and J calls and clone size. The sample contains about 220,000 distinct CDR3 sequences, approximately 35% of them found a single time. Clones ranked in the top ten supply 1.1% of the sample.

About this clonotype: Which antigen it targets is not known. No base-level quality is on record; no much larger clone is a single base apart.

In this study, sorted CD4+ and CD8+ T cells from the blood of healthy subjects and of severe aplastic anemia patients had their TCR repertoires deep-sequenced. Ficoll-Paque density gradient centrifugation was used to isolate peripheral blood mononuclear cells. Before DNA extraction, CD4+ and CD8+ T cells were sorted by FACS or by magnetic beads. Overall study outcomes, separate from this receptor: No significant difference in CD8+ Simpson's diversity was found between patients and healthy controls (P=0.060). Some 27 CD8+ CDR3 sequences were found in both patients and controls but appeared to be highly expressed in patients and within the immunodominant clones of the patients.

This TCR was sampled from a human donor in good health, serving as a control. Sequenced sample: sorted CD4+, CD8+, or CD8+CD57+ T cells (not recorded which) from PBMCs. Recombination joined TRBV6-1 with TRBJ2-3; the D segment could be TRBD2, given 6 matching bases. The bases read TGTGCCAGCGCTAAATCCGGGACTCACACAGATACGCAGTATTTT. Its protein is CASAKSGTHTDTQYF.